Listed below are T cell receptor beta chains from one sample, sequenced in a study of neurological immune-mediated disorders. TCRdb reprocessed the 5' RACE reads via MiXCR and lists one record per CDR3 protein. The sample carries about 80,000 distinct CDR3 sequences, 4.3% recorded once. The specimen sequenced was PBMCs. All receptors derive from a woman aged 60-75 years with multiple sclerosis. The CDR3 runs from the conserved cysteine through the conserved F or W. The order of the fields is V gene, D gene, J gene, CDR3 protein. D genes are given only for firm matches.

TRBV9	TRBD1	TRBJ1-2	CASSTGTGLSGYTF
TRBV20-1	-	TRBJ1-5	CSAPEGVTQPQHF
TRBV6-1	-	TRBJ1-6	CASSTPGAFNSPLHF
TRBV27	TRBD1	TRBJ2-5	CASSWGTVPQETQYF
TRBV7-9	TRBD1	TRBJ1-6	CASSLLPLGTDNSPLHF
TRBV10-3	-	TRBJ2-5	CAISVGGGGQETQYF
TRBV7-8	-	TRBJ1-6	CASSLGFSGVGNSPLHF
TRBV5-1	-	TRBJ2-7	CASSLAAGAGNEQYF
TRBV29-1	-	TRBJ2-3	CSVRRASTDTQYF
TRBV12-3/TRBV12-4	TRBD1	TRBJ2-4	CASSLGQGVKNIQYF
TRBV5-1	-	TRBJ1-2	CASKRSGENYGYTF
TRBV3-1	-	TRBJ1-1	CASSQDRRNTEAFF
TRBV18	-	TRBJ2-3	CASSPIGADTQYF
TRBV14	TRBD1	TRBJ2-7	CASSQDTGQGYEQYF
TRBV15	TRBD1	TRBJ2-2	CATSTRRTGAGELFF
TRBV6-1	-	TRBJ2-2	CASSELGNTGELFF
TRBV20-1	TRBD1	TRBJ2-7	CGASGDRGAEQYF
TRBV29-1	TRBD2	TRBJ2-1	CSVEVPTSGANNEQFF
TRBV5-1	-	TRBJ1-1	CASWAQLNTEAFF
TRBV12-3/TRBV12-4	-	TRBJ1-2	CASSKGLYGYTF
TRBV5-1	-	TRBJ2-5	CASSLVGRGTQETQYF
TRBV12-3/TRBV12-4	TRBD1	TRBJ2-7	CASRPGQGGTYEQYF
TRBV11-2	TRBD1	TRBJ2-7	CASIHRWGQGAYEQYF
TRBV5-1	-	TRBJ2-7	CASSRDNYEQYF
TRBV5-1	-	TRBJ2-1	CASSLVAGRNEQFF
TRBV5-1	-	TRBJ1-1	CASSFGTGFVNTEAFF
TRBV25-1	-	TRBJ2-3	CASSATSVYSDTQYF
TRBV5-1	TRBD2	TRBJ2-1	CASSFGGSSYNEQFF
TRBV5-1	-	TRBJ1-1	CASSLESGRNTEAFF
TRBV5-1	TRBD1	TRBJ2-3	CASSRTGGDTQYF
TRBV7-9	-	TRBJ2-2	CASSLPVGVATGELFF
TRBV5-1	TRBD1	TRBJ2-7	CASSLEGQGPNYEQYF
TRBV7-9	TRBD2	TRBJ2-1	CASSDTSGGISSYNEQFF
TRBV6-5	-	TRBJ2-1	CASSYSRAMRGSYNEQFF
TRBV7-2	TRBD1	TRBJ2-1	CASSLGPTGMDNEQFF
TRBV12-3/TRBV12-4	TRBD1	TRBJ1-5	CASSGDSVRSQPQHF